The 31 T cell receptor beta chains below were found in one sample sequenced in a study of cytomegalovirus exposure and HLA in healthy donors (dated 2017 in TCRdb). Library preparation used the immunoSEQ multiplex PCR assay. This immuneACCESS table, as held by TCRdb, lists in-frame sequences with V and J called but not all clones. Of the missing ones, under half trace to an unresolved V gene in checked studies; the others have no known cause. In all, the sample holds about 110,000 clones, and over 75% of those were seen once. Of the sample, under 1.5% falls within the top ten clones. Material: PBMCs. All receptors come from a woman in her twenties or thirties in good health and CMV-seropositive.

The rearrangement joins TRBV2 to TRBJ1-2; 9 positions match TRBD1. This CDR3 has 12 amino acids. V shed 8 bases and J 3 bases; nucleotides not matched to a gene: 1. CDR1 and CDR2 from the germline V gene are SNHLY and FYNNEI. The CDR3 coding sequence is TGTGCCAGCCGGGACAGGGACTATGGCTACACCTTC. Protein: CASRDRDYGYTF.

The chain links TRBV2 to TRBJ2-1, with TRBD2 as a possible D gene (6 bases). This CDR3 has 14 amino acids. CDR1 is SNHLY and CDR2 is FYNNEI in the germline V gene. Trimming removed 7 bases from V and 3 bases from J, with 13 bases in between. Here the CDR3 DNA reads TGTGCCAGCAAAAAGGATAGCGGCTACAATGAGCAGTTCTTC. Amino acids: CASKKDSGYNEQFF.

The V call is TRBV10-3, the J call TRBJ1-1; weak D call: TRBD1 (5 bases). Per the germline V gene, CDR1 is ENHRY and CDR2 is SYGVKD. The CDR3 contains 11 residues. Trimming shortened V by 3 bases and J by 8 bases, and 7 bases separated the two germline ends. In DNA, the CDR3 is TGTGCCATCAGTGACCGACAGGAAGCTTTCTTT. Translated: CAISDRQEAFF.

The chain recombines TRBV6-1 with TRBJ2-2, with no clear D. The CDR3 runs to 12 residues. V was shortened by 6 bases and J by 7 bases, with 9 bases between the two germline ends. Germline V gene lookup returns CDR1 MNHNS and CDR2 SASEGT. CDR3 sequence reads: CASRRQSGELFF. The CDR3 coding sequence is TGTGCCAGCAGGAGACAAAGCGGGGAGCTGTTTTTT.

The chain employs TRBV7-2 and TRBJ2-2, with no clear D. The CDR3 covers 14 residues. V lost 2 bases and J lost 6, with 10 bases in between. Looked up from germline, CDR1 is SGHTA and CDR2 is FQGNSA. Written as DNA, the CDR3 is TGTGCCAGCAGCTTAAATCTATTGGCCGGGGAGCTGTTTTTT. Translation: CASSLNLLAGELFF.

V gene TRBV5-1 combines with J gene TRBJ1-1; D may be TRBD1 (5 bases). V was clipped by 4 bases and J by 5 bases, with 12 bases between them. The length of the CDR3 is 13 residues. Germline assignment: CDR1 SGHRS and CDR2 YFSETQ. The CDR3 is CASSPTRGTEAFF. The DNA of the CDR3 is TGCGCCAGCAGCCCTACCCGGGGGACTGAAGCTTTCTTT.

This chain connects TRBV27 to TRBJ2-7, with TRBD1 as a possible D gene (6 bases). Looked up from germline, CDR1 is MNHEY and CDR2 is SMNVEV (reference sequence). The CDR3 has 17 residues. Trimming pared 1 base from V and 3 bases from J, leaving 19 bases between. CDR3 DNA: TGTGCCAGCAGTTTATACCCCGAGAGGACAGAGTTCTACGAGCAGTACTTC. It is translated as CASSLYPERTEFYEQYF.

This chain links TRBV11-1 with TRBJ2-7; D unresolved. Trimming shortened V by 2 bases and J by 2 bases, and 19 bases separated the two germline ends. Per germline, CDR1 SGHAT and CDR2 FQDESV (reference sequence). The CDR3 extends over 17 amino acids. The CDR3 reads CASSLNGGASNPYEQYF. For the CDR3, the DNA is TGTGCCAGCAGCTTAAACGGTGGAGCCTCAAACCCCTACGAGCAGTACTTC.

This clone was observed a handful of times. CDR3 sequence: CASSGFNEQYF. The CDR3 region has the DNA TGTGCCAGCAGCGGTTTCAACGAGCAGTACTTC. V is TRBV2 and J is TRBJ2-7; D ambiguous. The V gene's germline CDR1 is SNHLY and CDR2 FYNNEI. The CDR3 length is 11 residues. V lost 6 bases, J lost 5 bases, and 8 bases lay in between. The full variable domain, with the rest looked up from reference TRBV2 and TRBJ2-7, is EPEVTQTPSHQVTQMGQEVILRCVPISNHLYFYWYRQILGQKVEFLVSFYNNEISEKSEIFDDQFSVERPDGSNFTLKIRSTKLEDSAMYFCASSGFNEQYFGPGTRLTVT.

This chain connects TRBV7-2 to TRBJ2-1, with D perhaps matching TRBD1 (6 bases). Deletions cut 5 bases from V and 0 bases from J, with 17 bases between. This CDR3 has 17 amino acids. From germline, CDR1 is SGHTA and CDR2 FQGNSA. The CDR3 reads CASSLGASQSSYNEQFF. DNA for the CDR3: TGTGCCAGCAGCCTGGGGGCTAGCCAGAGCTCCTACAATGAGCAGTTCTTC.

This sequence joins TRBV5-6 and TRBJ2-1; D remains unclear. Germline V CDR1 and CDR2: SGHDT, YYEEEE. V lost 0 bases and J 2 bases, leaving 15 bases between the germline ends. The length of the CDR3 is 17 residues. The CDR3 sequence: CASSLGGGIATYNEQFF. In nucleotides, the CDR3 is TGTGCCAGCAGCTTGGGAGGCGGCATAGCTACCTACAATGAGCAGTTCTTC.

The J gene is TRBJ1-4, the V gene TRBV9; TRBD1 is a possible D gene (6 bases). The V end lost 1 base, the J end lost 7 bases, and 14 bases lay between the germline ends. CDR3 length: 15 residues. Germline V lookup: CDR1 SGDLS, CDR2 YYNGEE. In DNA, the CDR3 is TGTGCCAGCAGCGTATCCGCAGGGGTGGGTGAAAAACTGTTTTTT. Translation gives CASSVSAGVGEKLFF.

This chain joins TRBV28 and TRBJ1-1, with TRBD1 as a possible D gene (6 bases). In germline, CDR1 is MDHEN, CDR2 SYDVKM. The CDR3 extends over 15 amino acids. Trimming took 7 bases from V and 3 from J, leaving 18 bases between them. This CDR3 is CASKGRGLGDTEAFF. In DNA form, the CDR3 reads TGTGCCAGCAAGGGCAGGGGCCTCGGGGACACTGAAGCTTTCTTT.

This clone showed up just once. V is TRBV7-9 and J is TRBJ1-1; D remains ambiguous. The CDR3 covers 12 residues. Between the trimmed V and J ends, which lost 3 bases and 3 bases, there was a span of 5 bases. CDR1 is SEHNR, CDR2 FQNEAQ, per germline (reference sequence). The CDR3, as DNA: TGTGCCAGCAGCTTTGGCTACACTGAAGCTTTCTTT. This gives the protein CASSFGYTEAFF. The full variable domain, rest sourced from reference TRBV7-9 and TRBJ1-1, is DTGVSQNPRHKITKRGQNVTFRCDPISEHNRLYWYRQTLGQGPEFLTYFQNEAQLEKSRLLSDRFSAERPKGSFSTLEIQRTEQGDSAMYLCASSFGYTEAFFGQGTRLTVV.

The gene calls are TRBV5-1 and TRBJ2-1; 8 bases match TRBD2. V lost 2 bases and J lost 4; bases outside the gene matches: 5. The germline gives CDR1 SGHRS, CDR2 YFSETQ. The CDR3 sequence is 15 residues long. In nucleotides, the CDR3 is TGCGCCAGCAGCTTTATGACTAGCGCATACAATGAGCAGTTCTTC. Translating it yields CASSFMTSAYNEQFF.

As to this clone: The same CDR3 also results from other DNA sequences found in this sample. The V call is TRBV7-2, the J call TRBJ2-1, with D perhaps matching TRBD1 (5 bases). Trimming left V 3 bases short and J 0 bases short, with 9 bases between. Looked up from germline, CDR1 is SGHTA and CDR2 is FQGNSA. There are 15 residues in the CDR3. The CDR3 spells CASSLRQSSYNEQFF. CDR3 nucleotide sequence: TGTGCCAGCAGCTTGAGACAGAGCTCCTACAATGAGCAGTTCTTC.

This chain joins TRBV13 and TRBJ2-1, with TRBD2 matching over 14 bases. After removal of 3 bases from V and 5 bases from J, the junction contained 0 bases not matched to a gene. The CDR3 covers 15 residues. Germline V gene lookup returns CDR1 PRHDT and CDR2 FYEKMQ (reference sequence). The CDR3 here is CASSLGLAGDNEQFF. The DNA for the CDR3 is TGTGCCAGCAGCTTGGGACTAGCGGGGGACAATGAGCAGTTCTTC.

The rearrangement uses TRBV25-1 and TRBJ2-1; D uncertain. This CDR3 has 14 residues. Per the germline V gene, CDR1 is MGHDK and CDR2 is SYGVNS. V gave up 1 base and J gave up 7 bases, with 11 bases separating them. CDR3 protein: CASSESVSANEQFF. CDR3 bases: TGTGCCAGCAGTGAATCGGTATCAGCGAATGAGCAGTTCTTC.

The chain has TRBV4-2 and TRBJ2-2, with 8 bases fitting TRBD2. V dropped 5 bases and J dropped 6; count of bases not matched to a gene: 11. The length of the CDR3 is 16 residues. Germline V gene data show CDR1 as LGHNA and CDR2 as YNFKEQ. The CDR3 region has the DNA TGTGCCAGCAGCGAGGCTGGTCTAGCGGGCCCCGGGGAGCTGTTTTTT. It translates to CASSEAGLAGPGELFF.

Only one count was recorded for this clone. This chain links TRBV7-7 with TRBJ2-3; D is unclear. Germline values: CDR1 SSHAT, CDR2 FNYEAQ (reference sequence). CDR3 length: 13 amino acids. V lost 0 bases, J lost 8 bases, and 9 bases lay in between. In DNA form, the CDR3 reads TGTGCCAGCAGCTTAGCGCGTGGTGGTACGCAGTATTTT. Protein: CASSLARGGTQYF.

The rearrangement uses TRBV15 and TRBJ1-2; TRBD1 aligns across 8 bases. The ends lost 8 bases at V and 4 bases at J; junction bases unmatched: 6. The CDR3 is 13 residues long. Germline values: CDR1 LNHNV, CDR2 YYDKDF (reference sequence). The CDR3 here is CATSPGQVYGYTF. The CDR3 DNA sequence: TGTGCCACCTCCCCGGGACAGGTCTATGGCTACACCTTC.

This rearrangement joins TRBV27 to TRBJ1-3, with a weak D call TRBD1 (6 bases). Trimming stripped 5 bases from V and 3 bases from J, with 14 bases between. Germline CDR1 is MNHEY and CDR2 is SMNVEV (reference sequence). This CDR3 has 15 amino acids. The CDR3: CASSPQGLLGNTIYF. CDR3 in DNA: TGTGCCAGCAGTCCCCAGGGGCTTCTTGGAAACACCATATATTTT.

The genes are TRBV19 and TRBJ2-2, with D perhaps matching TRBD1 (5 bases). The CDR3 spans 16 residues. The V gene's germline CDR1 is LNHDA and CDR2 SQIVND (reference sequence). The V end lost 3 bases, the J end lost 0 bases, and 11 bases lay between the germline ends. The CDR3 is CASSMSRGPNTGELFF. Here the CDR3 DNA reads TGTGCCAGTAGTATGTCTAGGGGCCCGAACACCGGGGAGCTGTTTTTT.

Concerning this clone: Other DNA sequences from this sample encode an identical CDR3 as well. The chain carries TRBV5-1 and TRBJ2-3, with D perhaps matching TRBD2 (6 bases). V dropped 4 bases and J dropped 6 bases, with 9 bases sitting between them. CDR1 SGHRS and CDR2 YFSETQ come from the germline V gene. There are 12 residues in the CDR3. CDR3 bases: TGCGCCAGCAGCCACCTAGCGGATACGCAGTATTTT. Its translation: CASSHLADTQYF.

This chain uses TRBV4-3 with TRBJ1-2; no clear D gene. This CDR3 region has 15 residues. Germline values: CDR1 LGHNA, CDR2 YSLEER. The V end lost 8 bases, the J end lost 5 bases, and 21 bases lay between the germline ends. CDR3 loop: CASGPSPNVVYGYTF. CDR3 nucleotides: TGCGCCAGCGGCCCCTCCCCTAACGTAGTATATGGCTACACCTTC.

This clone was counted a single time. This chain connects TRBV7-9 to TRBJ2-7, with 10 bases matching TRBD2. The length of the CDR3 is 14 residues. Losses at the gene ends were 3 bases for V and 3 bases for J; bases not matched to a gene: 2. Germline V CDR1 and CDR2: SEHNR, FQNEAQ (reference sequence). CDR3 residues: CASSFLAGGYEQYF. The CDR3 coding sequence is TGTGCCAGCAGCTTTTTAGCGGGAGGCTACGAGCAGTACTTC.

The genes are TRBV9 and TRBJ1-1; weak D call: TRBD1 (6 bases). The CDR3 sequence is 15 residues long. The germline V and J ends were trimmed by 3 bases and 0 bases, with 12 bases remaining between them. CDR1 and CDR2 (germline): SGDLS, YYNGEE. The DNA for the CDR3 is TGTGCCAGCAGCGAAACGGGACACTTGAACACTGAAGCTTTCTTT. It is translated as CASSETGHLNTEAFF.

The chain carries TRBV19 and TRBJ1-5; 10 bases agree with TRBD1. This CDR3 is 13 amino acids long. Germline CDR1 reads LNHDA; CDR2 reads SQIVND (reference sequence). Trimming at V came to 8 bases and at J to 5 bases, leaving 3 bases not matched to a gene. CDR3 sequence: CASEGTGDQPQHF. DNA for the CDR3: TGTGCCAGTGAAGGGACAGGGGATCAGCCCCAGCATTTT.

The chain combines TRBV11-2 with TRBJ2-5, with D maybe TRBD2 (6 bases). Germline assignment: CDR1 SGHAT and CDR2 FQNNGV. CDR3 length equals 13 residues. Trimming shortened V by 3 bases and J by 5 bases, and 10 bases separated the two germline ends. The CDR3, as DNA: TGTGCCAGCAGCTTTGGGAGGCTGGAGACCCAGTACTTC. Its translation: CASSFGRLETQYF. Full variable domain (remainder filled in from reference TRBV11-2 and TRBJ2-5): EAGVAQSPRYKIIEKRQSVAFWCNPISGHATLYWYQQILGQGPKLLIQFQNNGVVDDSQLPKDRFSAERLKGVDSTLKIQPAKLEDSAVYLCASSFGRLETQYFGPGTRLLVL.

The genes are TRBV19 and TRBJ2-5; D is perhaps TRBD1 (5 bases). The V end lost 10 bases, the J end lost 0 bases, and 9 bases lay between the germline ends. The length of the CDR3 is 12 residues. Germline V gene sequence: CDR1 LNHDA, CDR2 SQIVND (reference sequence). The CDR3 DNA reads TGTGCCACTAAGGGGTACCAAGAGACCCAGTACTTC. As protein: CATKGYQETQYF.

V usage is TRBV7-6 and J usage is TRBJ2-7; a possible D gene is TRBD1 (5 bases). Germline values: CDR1 SGHVS, CDR2 FNYEAQ. Trimming shortened V by 2 bases and J by 5 bases, and 13 bases separated the two germline ends. CDR3 length equals 14 residues. In nucleotides, the CDR3 is TGTGCCAGCAGCTTAATCCAGGGCTGGAACGAGCAGTACTTC. Translation gives CASSLIQGWNEQYF.